The 10 T cell receptor beta chains presented below share a single source sample, sequenced in a study of blood T cells in healthy people across ages. The second PCR ran roughly 7 to 12 cycles with a sample-barcoded 5' primer and J-beta primers. TCRdb re-called the 5' RACE reads with MiXCR, one entry per CDR3 protein. The sample holds 500,000 to 650,000 distinct CDR3 sequences, approximately 26% seen once. This sample was also put to use in a study of T cells of mothers and their children.

Sequenced sample: blood. The origin of the receptors is a boy aged 2 to 9 in good health.

This clonotype was picked up a small number of times. This sequence joins TRBV5-1 and TRBJ2-5; 10 positions match TRBD2. There are 16 residues in the CDR3. The V gene end was trimmed by 0 bases and the J gene end by 2 bases; junction bases not matched to a gene: 4. CDR1 is SGHRS and CDR2 is YFSETQ in the germline V gene. For the CDR3, the DNA is TGCGCCAGCAGCTTGGAAGCGGGGGGGCGTCAAGAGACCCAGTACTTC. Translating gives CASSLEAGGRQETQYF.

The chain carries TRBV2 and TRBJ1-2; TRBD1 agrees at 7 bases. Trimming at V came to 5 bases and at J to 0 bases, leaving 6 bases not matched to a gene. This CDR3 is built from 15 residues. Germline V gene sequence: CDR1 SNHLY, CDR2 FYNNEI. The CDR3 DNA reads TGTGCCAGCAGTCAGGACAGGCTAACTAACTATGGCTACACCTTC. Protein sequence: CASSQDRLTNYGYTF.

This clonotype was counted only a few times. This sequence joins TRBV5-1 and TRBJ2-3; D is ambiguous. The germline V gene has CDR1 SGHRS and CDR2 YFSETQ. V was shortened by 4 bases and J by 5 bases, with 11 bases between the two germline ends. The CDR3 length is 13 residues. CDR3 sequence: CASSPELQDTQYF. For the CDR3, the DNA is TGCGCCAGCAGCCCGGAGCTACAAGATACGCAGTATTTT.

This clonotype has a handful of counts. The chain is built from TRBV29-1 and TRBJ2-7; perhaps TRBD1 as D (6 bases). The germline V gene has CDR1 SQVTM and CDR2 ANQGSEA. The CDR3 spans 12 residues. Trimming took off 6 bases at V and 6 bases at J, with 15 bases between the two ends. The CDR3 coding sequence is TGCAGCGTGATATCAGCAGGGGTCGAGCAGTACTTC. The encoded protein is CSVISAGVEQYF.

This rearrangement joins TRBV7-2 to TRBJ2-5, with 7 nucleotides matching TRBD1. Germline CDR1 is SGHTA and CDR2 is FQGNSA. After removal of 1 base from V and 1 base from J, the junction contained 12 bases not matched to a gene. The CDR3 covers 18 residues. The CDR3 DNA sequence: TGTGCCAGCAGCTTAGTGAGATCCCGGAGGACAGGCCAAGAGACCCAGTACTTC. The encoded protein is CASSLVRSRRTGQETQYF.

The V call is TRBV19, the J call TRBJ2-7, with D perhaps TRBD1 or TRBD2 (5 bases each). V was cut by 8 bases and J by 2 bases, with 13 bases left in between. CDR1 and CDR2 from the germline V gene are LNHDA and SQIVND (reference sequence). CDR3 length: 13 amino acids. The CDR3 DNA reads as TGTGCCAGTGGGACCGGCCTAACCTACGAGCAGTACTTC. Encoded protein: CASGTGLTYEQYF.

The chain links TRBV4-1 to TRBJ2-1; maybe TRBD1 (6 bases). The J call is in doubt because the DNA end fits TRBJ2-5 better. Per the germline V gene, CDR1 is MGHRA and CDR2 is YSYEKL. This CDR3 has 16 amino acids. The CDR3: CASSQDRGGSQETQYF. Here the CDR3 DNA reads TGCGCCAGCAGCCAAGATCGTGGGGGCTCACAAGAGACCCAGTACTTC.

The V call is TRBV20-1, the J call TRBJ2-1; D could derive from TRBD1 or TRBD2 (6 bases each). The last part of the DNA fits TRBJ2-7 better; the J call may be wrong. Germline V CDR1 and CDR2: DFQATT, SNEGSKA (reference sequence). This CDR3 region has 17 residues. Here the CDR3 DNA reads TGCAGTGCTAGAGATTGGGGGCGCGGGACGGTGTCCTACGAGCAGTACTTC. Translating it yields CSARDWGRGTVSYEQYF.

This clonotype was found a few times. The V call is TRBV10-3, the J call TRBJ2-7, with 11 positions matching TRBD2. V dropped 2 bases and J dropped 0; count of bases not matched to a gene: 3. Germline V gives CDR1 ENHRY, CDR2 SYGVKD. This CDR3 contains 16 residues. CDR3 sequence reads: CAISEGTSGSSYEQYF. The CDR3 coding sequence is TGTGCCATCAGTGAGGGTACTAGCGGGAGCTCCTACGAGCAGTACTTC.

V gene TRBV4-1 combines with J gene TRBJ2-5, with TRBD2 matching 11 bases. From germline, CDR1 is MGHRA and CDR2 YSYEKL. J gave up 1 base and V 6 bases, and 10 bases lay outside the gene matches. This CDR3 region has 17 residues. CDR3 amino acids: CASSRYGTSGTQETQYF. The CDR3 nucleotides read TGCGCCAGCAGTCGATACGGGACTAGCGGTACCCAAGAGACCCAGTACTTC.